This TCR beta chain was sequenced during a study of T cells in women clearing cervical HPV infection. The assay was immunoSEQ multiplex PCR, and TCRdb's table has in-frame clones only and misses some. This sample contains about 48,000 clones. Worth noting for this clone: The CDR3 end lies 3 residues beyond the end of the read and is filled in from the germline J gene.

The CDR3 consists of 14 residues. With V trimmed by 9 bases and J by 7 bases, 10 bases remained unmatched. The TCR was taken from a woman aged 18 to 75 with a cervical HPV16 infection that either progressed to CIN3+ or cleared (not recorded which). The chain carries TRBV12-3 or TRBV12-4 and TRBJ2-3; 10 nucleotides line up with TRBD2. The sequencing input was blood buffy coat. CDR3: CASASGRATNTQYF. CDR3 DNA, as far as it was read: TGTGCCAGTGCCAGCGGGAGGGCCACTAATACG.